A selection of T cell receptor beta chains follows, all from one sample in a study of blood T cell repertoires in COVID-19. The data were produced by immunoSEQ multiplex PCR, yet TCRdb's version contains in-frame clones alone and is incomplete. The sample records 380,000 or so clones, about 80% being singletons. Sequencing input: peripheral blood. The origin of the receptors is a human donor with acute or convalescent COVID-19. The donor label of this sample is uncertain. Both conserved end residues are part of each CDR3. Each record gives: CDR3 protein, V gene, J gene.

CAAGGMPNSPLHF	TRBV28	TRBJ1-6
CSVSPQSEQFF	TRBV29-1	TRBJ2-1
CASMGEGGYTF	TRBV2	TRBJ1-2
CASSPGTGRNEQYF	TRBV19	TRBJ2-7
CATLKREGAYEQYF	TRBV30	TRBJ2-7
CASSLSGSSTDTQYF	TRBV28	TRBJ2-3
CASSVEGGRGPYEQYF	TRBV9	TRBJ2-7
CASSDQLDTISPLHF	TRBV6-1	TRBJ1-6
CASSLYSPGHRNTEAFF	TRBV21-1	TRBJ1-1
CASSSGQGALEQYF	TRBV5-5	TRBJ2-7
CASSFLRGGTGELFF	TRBV28	TRBJ2-2
CASSTTLGSYGYTF	TRBV6-5	TRBJ1-2
CASRGGQINQPQHF	TRBV6-5	TRBJ1-5
CATSEILGQGGETQYF	TRBV24-1	TRBJ2-5
CASSVAHSTGGSTDTQYF	TRBV9	TRBJ2-3
CASSGGWGYGYTF	TRBV7-2	TRBJ1-2